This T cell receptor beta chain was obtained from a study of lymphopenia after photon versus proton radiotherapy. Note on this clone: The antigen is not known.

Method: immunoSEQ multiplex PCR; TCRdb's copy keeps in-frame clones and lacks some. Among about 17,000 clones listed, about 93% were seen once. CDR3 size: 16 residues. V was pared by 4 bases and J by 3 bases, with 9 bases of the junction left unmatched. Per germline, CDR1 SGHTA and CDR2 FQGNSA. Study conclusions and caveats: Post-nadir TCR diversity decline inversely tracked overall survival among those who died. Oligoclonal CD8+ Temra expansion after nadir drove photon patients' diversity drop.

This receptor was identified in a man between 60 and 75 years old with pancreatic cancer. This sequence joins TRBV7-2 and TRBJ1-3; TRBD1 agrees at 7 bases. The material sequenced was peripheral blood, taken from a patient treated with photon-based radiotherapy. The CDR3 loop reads CASSYGGGRGGNTIYF. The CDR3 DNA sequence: TGTGCCAGCAGCTATGGAGGGGGCAGGGGTGGAAACACCATATATTTT.